This record covers a single T cell receptor beta chain. Its antigen is unidentified. cDNA libraries for TCR beta contained unique molecular identifiers. TCRdb reprocessed the PCR reads with MiXCR, giving one entry per CDR3 protein. The data show roughly 620,000 distinct CDR3 sequences, 44% seen once. This sample stems from a study of post-analysis software for immune sequencing data. Study-wide results and limits: Five or six TRBV segments (TRBV5-6, TRBV5-1 and TRBV20-1 among them) occurred more frequently in patients than in controls. The study found significantly lower normalized Chao1 diversity in multiple sclerosis patients than in controls.

The V gene lost 0 bases and the J gene lost 6 bases, with 14 bases spanning the gap. From germline, CDR1 is MGHRA and CDR2 YSYEKL. This CDR3 is built from 15 residues. The chain recombines TRBV4-1 with TRBJ1-2; no clear D. The sequence was obtained from a girl aged 5 to 17 with multiple sclerosis. Sequencing was carried out using blood. The CDR3 is CASSQEGRGRDGYTF. CDR3 sequence (DNA): TGCGCCAGCAGCCAAGAAGGACGAGGAAGGGATGGCTACACCTTC.